This TCR beta chain was observed in a study of blood T cells in healthy people across ages. Germline V gene lookup returns CDR1 KGHDR and CDR2 SFDVKD. The CDR3 runs 17 residues. Study-level findings and limits: A roughly linear age-dependent decrease characterized TCR beta diversity per million T cells.

It was with a sample-barcoded 5' primer and a J-beta primer mix that a second PCR of roughly 6 to 11 cycles was run. Through a template-switch adaptor with 12 random nucleotides, each cDNA molecule received a tag. TCRdb redid the calling of the 5' RACE reads with MiXCR, one entry per CDR3 protein. The sample lists 1.5 million or so distinct CDR3 sequences; around 40% were seen once. As for this clonotype: The antigen is undetermined.

This receptor was identified in a woman aged 18-29 years in good health. Specimen: blood. The chain combines TRBV24-1 with TRBJ2-1; TRBD1 or TRBD2 may be the D gene (5 bases each). The DNA matches TRBJ2-7 better at its end, which makes the J call doubtful. CDR3 residues: CATSTSQGRGSYNEQYF. CDR3 nucleotides: TGTGCCACCAGCACCAGTCAGGGACGCGGTTCCTACAATGAGCAGTACTTC.